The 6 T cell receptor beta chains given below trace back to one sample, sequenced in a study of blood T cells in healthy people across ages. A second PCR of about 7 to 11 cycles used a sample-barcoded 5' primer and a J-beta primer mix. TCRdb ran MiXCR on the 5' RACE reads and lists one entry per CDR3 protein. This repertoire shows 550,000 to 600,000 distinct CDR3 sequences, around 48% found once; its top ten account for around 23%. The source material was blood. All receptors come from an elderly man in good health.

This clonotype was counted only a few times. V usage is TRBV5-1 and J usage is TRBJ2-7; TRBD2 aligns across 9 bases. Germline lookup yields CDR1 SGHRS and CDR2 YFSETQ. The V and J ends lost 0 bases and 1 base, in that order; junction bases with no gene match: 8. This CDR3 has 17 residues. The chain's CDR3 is CASSLEGSGSTSYEQYF. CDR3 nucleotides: TGCGCCAGCAGCTTGGAGGGTAGCGGGAGTACTTCCTACGAGCAGTACTTC. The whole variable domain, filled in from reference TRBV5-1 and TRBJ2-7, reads KAGVTQTPRYLIKTRGQQVTLSCSPISGHRSVSWYQQTPGQGLQFLFEYFSETQRNKGNFPGRFSGRQFSNSRSEMNVSTLELGDSALYLCASSLEGSGSTSYEQYFGPGTRLTVT.

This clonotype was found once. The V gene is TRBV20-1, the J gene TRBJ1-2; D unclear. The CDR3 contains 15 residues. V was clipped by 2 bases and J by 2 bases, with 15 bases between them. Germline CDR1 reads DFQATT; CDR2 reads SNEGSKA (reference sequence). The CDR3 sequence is CSARSNPVVNYGYTF. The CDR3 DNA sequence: TGCAGTGCTAGATCAAACCCGGTGGTAAACTATGGCTACACCTTC.

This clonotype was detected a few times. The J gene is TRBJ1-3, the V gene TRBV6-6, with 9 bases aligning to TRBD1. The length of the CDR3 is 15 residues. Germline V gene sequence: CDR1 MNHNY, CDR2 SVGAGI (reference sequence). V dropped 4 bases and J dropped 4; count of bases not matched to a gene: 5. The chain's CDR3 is CASSLQGAQGNTIYF. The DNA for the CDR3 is TGTGCCAGCAGTTTACAGGGGGCACAAGGAAACACCATATATTTT.

The CDR3 nucleotides read TGCAGTGCTAGACTAGCGGGAGGGTTCCAAGAGACCCAGTACTTC. Translated, it gives CSARLAGGFQETQYF. The genes are TRBV20-1 and TRBJ2-5; 12 bases are a match to TRBD2. Germline CDR1 reads DFQATT; CDR2 reads SNEGSKA (reference sequence). The CDR3 covers 15 residues. The V and J ends lost 2 bases and 1 base, in that order; junction bases with no gene match: 2.

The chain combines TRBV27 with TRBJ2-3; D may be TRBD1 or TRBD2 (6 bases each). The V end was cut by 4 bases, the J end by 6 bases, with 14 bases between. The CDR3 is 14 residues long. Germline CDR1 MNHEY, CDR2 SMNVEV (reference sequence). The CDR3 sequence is CASSSPGAGDTQYF. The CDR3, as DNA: TGTGCCAGCAGTTCACCGGGGGCAGGTGATACGCAGTATTTT.

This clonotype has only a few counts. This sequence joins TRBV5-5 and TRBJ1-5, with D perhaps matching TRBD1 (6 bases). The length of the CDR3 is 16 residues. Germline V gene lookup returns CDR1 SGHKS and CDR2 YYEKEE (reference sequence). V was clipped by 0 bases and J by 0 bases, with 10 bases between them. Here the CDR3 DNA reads TGTGCCAGCAGCTTGGTTGGACAGAATAGCAATCAGCCCCAGCATTTT. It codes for CASSLVGQNSNQPQHF.